This TCR beta chain was sequenced in a study of T cell repertoires in ileal Crohn's disease (dated by TCRdb to the late 2010s). About the full investigation: The median duration of disease was 7.9 years, and at the time of surgery roughly 36% of patients were active smokers. Every patient underwent surgery because of a complication, which was stricturing disease in around 61% and penetrating disease in around 39%. Postoperative therapy was given to about half of the patients, with thiopurines administered to about ten patients and anti-TNF agents administered to 15 to 20 patients. M6 samples were neoterminal ileum biopsies taken at postoperative colonoscopy. TCR repertoire analysis was performed in just over 55 Crohn's disease patients drawn from a prospective multicentre cohort. The study ran alongside a multicentre cohort designed to identify predictors of early endoscopic recurrence after ileocolonic resection. A Rutgeerts score higher than i0 was the definition used for endoscopic postoperative recurrence. The study sequenced roughly 170 mucosal samples from more than 50 patients, taken at several locations on the surgical specimen and at postoperative endoscopy. The research as a whole found: Compared with CD4 T cells, sorted CD8 T cells held more high-frequency clones, which suggests that the mucosal expansions were mostly CD8. Postoperative endoscopy timing varied within the first year after surgery, with a median delay of 6.9 months. Higher high-frequency clone percentages at surgery were associated with endoscopic recurrence; all patients with clonality above 26.8% (18/57) had recurrence. Compared with non-smokers, patients who were active smokers at surgery showed a significantly higher proportion of clonal expansions (25.9% vs 17.9%, p=0.02). Only a subgroup of patients, of unstated size, had their mucosal CD4 and CD8 T cells sorted and sequenced.

Around 460 nanograms of biopsy DNA per sample were submitted for commercial TCRB immunosequencing. Adaptive Biotechnology amplified CDR3 regions from genomic DNA with a two-step multiplex PCR that controlled for amplification bias. Primers covering every V and J gene segment were used in the first PCR, while barcodes and Illumina adapters were added in the second PCR. CDR3 libraries were sequenced using an Illumina instrument. Processing in the source paper ran as follows. The analysis drew on both the pipelines supplied by the vendor and custom analysis of the raw data in R/Bioconductor running R version 3.3.0. Clonality, ranging from 0 to 1, was calculated as the inverse of the normalised Shannon entropy of all productive clones. The repertoire share taken up by the top 100 clones defined high-frequency clones, and only clones that passed a 95% confidence test were kept. The Simpson index measured repertoire diversity, and the Morisita-Horn index measured overlap between samples. TCRdb holds this immuneACCESS table with in-frame rearrangements only. Some clones are missing; in checked studies, unresolved V genes explain under half, and the rest has no known cause. For V, J and clone size, that table is used; D and trimming come from the DNA. Recorded for this sample are some 9,200 clones; roughly 85% of them occurred a single time. The leading ten clones occupy about 20% of the sample.

This specimen's time point label, per the study, means: neoterminal ileum biopsy at postoperative endoscopy, about 6 months after surgery. Adults with ileal or ileocolonic Crohn's disease and an indication for ileocolonic resection were eligible for inclusion. Whole ileal mucosal biopsies were stored frozen at -80°C before DNA extraction. A TRizol-based method was used to extract genomic DNA from the frozen whole biopsies, and the DNA was quantified with a NanoDrop 2000 spectrophotometer. Deletion took 2 bases off V and 1 base off J, with a span of 9 bases between the germline ends. The CDR1 and CDR2 encoded by the germline V gene are SGHDT and YYEEEE. There are 14 amino acids in the CDR3, from cysteine to phenylalanine inclusive. CDR3 DNA is the only sequence kept; it has 42 bases, read in frame from the first base. Concerning this clone: Its antigen is unknown. No per-base quality is available; no much larger clone lies one base away.

This receptor was identified in an adult with Crohn's disease. Sequencing input: ileal tissue. The V gene is TRBV5-6 and the J gene is TRBJ1-1; confidence is insufficient to name the D gene. This receptor has the CDR3 CASSLVATNTEAFF. Here is the DNA: TGTGCCAGCAGCTTAGTCGCTACGAACACTGAAGCTTTCTTT.